The 8 T cell receptor beta chains presented below share a single source sample, sequenced in a study of HIV-infected patients and healthy controls. cDNA was made from 500 ng RNA using alpha and beta constant primers. Separate chain-specific third strand synthesis with multiplexing indices produced the alpha and beta libraries. TCRdb independently ran MiXCR on the 5' RACE reads; one entry per CDR3 protein. The sample records about 19,000 distinct CDR3 sequences, about 8.9% being singletons. No cell fractionation was done, so the repertoire covers all unsorted peripheral blood T cells. The sequenced material came from blood. The receptors originated from an adult in good health.

The genes are TRBV28 and TRBJ1-1; D not resolved. The germline V gene encodes CDR1 MDHEN and CDR2 SYDVKM. The CDR3 is 13 amino acids. Trimming took off 3 bases at V and 0 bases at J, with 5 bases between the two ends. The CDR3 is CASSFALNTEAFF. The CDR3 coding sequence is TGTGCCAGCAGTTTCGCACTGAACACTGAAGCTTTCTTT.

This clonotype was counted only a few times. The CDR3: CASRLAGGDDEQFF. Written as DNA, the CDR3 is TGTGCCAGTCGTCTAGCGGGAGGGGACGATGAGCAGTTCTTC. The chain is built from TRBV19 and TRBJ2-1, with 12 bases matching TRBD2. Looked up from germline, CDR1 is LNHDA and CDR2 is SQIVND (reference sequence). The CDR3 spans 14 residues. Germline trimming cut 8 bases from V and 8 bases from J; bases unmatched to any gene: 7.

Details on this clonotype: A much larger clone lies a single base off, so this may be a read error. This chain links TRBV7-2 with TRBJ2-7, with a tentative D call TRBD2 (5 bases). The CDR3 contains 15 residues. Germline CDR1 is SGHTA and CDR2 is FQGNSA. CDR3 sequence: CASSLAPSRDYKQYF. The CDR3 DNA reads TGTGCCAGCAGCTTAGCGCCCTCCAGAGACTACAAGCAGTACTTC.

V is TRBV29-1 and J is TRBJ2-3; a possible D gene is TRBD2 (5 bases). Germline V gene data show CDR1 as SQVTM and CDR2 as ANQGSEA. The ends were cut back, 0 bases at V and 4 bases at J, with 11 bases in the middle. The CDR3 is 14 amino acids. The CDR3 loop is CSVEEGPRADTQYF. The CDR3 nucleotides read TGCAGCGTTGAAGAAGGCCCGCGGGCAGATACGCAGTATTTT.

The table lists this clonotype with many counts. This chain joins TRBV14 and TRBJ2-5; D is possibly TRBD2 (6 bases). Trimming removed 2 bases from V and 5 bases from J, with 15 bases in between. The CDR3 is made up of 15 amino acids. The germline V gene has CDR1 SGHDN and CDR2 FVKESK. The CDR3 loop is CASSQLAGLRETQYF. In DNA form, the CDR3 reads TGTGCCAGCAGCCAACTTGCGGGGCTCAGGGAGACCCAGTACTTC.

This clonotype appeared a few times. The chain is built from TRBV5-1 and TRBJ2-1; D unclear. With 4 bases removed from V and 8 bases from J, the gap between germline ends came to 13 bases. This CDR3 is 13 amino acids long. Germline V gene data show CDR1 as SGHRS and CDR2 as YFSETQ. The chain's CDR3 is CASSGYPADEQFF. The CDR3 DNA follows: TGCGCCAGCAGCGGGTACCCAGCAGATGAGCAGTTCTTC.

This clonotype was picked up a small number of times. This sequence joins TRBV20-1 and TRBJ2-3, with D possibly TRBD2 on 5 matching bases. The germline gives CDR1 DFQATT, CDR2 SNEGSKA (reference sequence). V shed 3 bases and J shed 0 bases, with 10 bases lying between them. The CDR3 extends over 14 amino acids. CDR3 nucleotides: TGCAGTGCTAGTTCGGGGTATAGCACAGATACGCAGTATTTT. Encoded protein: CSASSGYSTDTQYF.

The J gene is TRBJ2-1, the V gene TRBV6-4, with 8 bases aligning to TRBD2. Germline V gene lookup returns CDR1 MRHNA and CDR2 SNTAGT. V gave up 3 bases and J gave up 7 bases; unmatched junction bases: 8. The CDR3 spans 15 residues. The CDR3 spells CASSDSRTSSNEQFF. The CDR3 DNA reads TGTGCCAGCAGTGATTCAAGGACTAGCTCGAATGAGCAGTTCTTC.